The T cell receptor (beta chain) under discussion was sequenced for a study of cytomegalovirus exposure and HLA in healthy donors listed by TCRdb under 2017. Looking at the study overall: In an earlier analysis of under 750 of the donors, around 290 Gb of sequence data and just under 120 million unique TCR beta sequences from roughly 180 million T cells were reported. Class I and class II HLA loci were covered by the typing at four-digit resolution. The genetic ancestry cluster associated with self-reported Caucasian donors included 81% of the 300 to 450 genotyped donors. A later genetic analysis took genome-wide SNP genotypes for about three fifths of the 666 donors and used that subset as a discovery cohort. The aim of the study was to test whether cataloging public T cell receptors could identify signatures of past pathogen exposure. Rather than drawing on any new phenotypic data, the later analysis identified candidate immune exposures from TCR beta sequences and the way those sequences occurred across donors. Because of strong linkage in the cohort, roughly five DR-DQ haplotypes were treated as single units for association and clustering. All discovery cohort repertoires had been generated using a single sequencing platform. Donor age, sex, ethnicity and CMV serostatus were collected together with the repertoire data. An early release that covered roughly 600 HLA-typed donors contained about 300 gigabases of sequencing data and 80 million or so unique TCR sequences. Among approximately 370 genotyped donors of the cohort, an average of about 240,000 unique TCR beta nucleotide sequences was sequenced per donor, of which about 19% were non-productive. The study combined high-throughput TCR immunosequencing, statistical association of individual TCRs with disease status, and machine learning to predict cytomegalovirus infection status. An earlier analysis of roughly 580 of the donors used high-throughput TCR beta sequencing to judge whether each TCR beta V gene segment behaved as functional or pseudogenic. The number of donors typed differed by locus, with about 629-630 for A, B, C, DRB1 and DQB1, around 500 for DQA1, 600 to 610 for DPA1, and 472 for DPB1. Using immunosequencing, the study profiled T cell repertoires from 500 to 800 subjects and related those repertoires to cytomegalovirus serostatus. Besides the first cohort of roughly 700 subjects, a separate validation cohort made up of 120 or so different subjects was used. In a later analysis, previously published TCR beta repertoires from more than 500 donors were re-analyzed and high-resolution HLA genotyping was added so that TCR occurrence patterns could be studied.

The research as a whole found: When HLA alleles, especially DR and DQ, strongly co-occurred, attributing TCR associations to individual alleles was difficult. According to the authors, the approach could potentially be generalized to other disease states and immunological phenotypes. Immune exposure information for the cohort was limited to CMV serostatus. The classifier was reported to diagnose cytomegalovirus status with high specificity and sensitivity in both the original and validation cohorts. In a later genetic analysis, fewer N-insertions in productive TCRs were reported among donors in an Asian-associated ancestry cluster than the approximately 670-donor mean. Around 16 rarely observed V segments, including chromosome 9 orphons, were excluded from the earlier analysis of a few hundred of the donors because counts were too low. Some IMGT-functional V segments, including TRBV6-2 and TRBV6-3, could not be distinguished by the 87-base-pair reads and were therefore excluded. V-gene and J-gene trimming of TCR beta chains was associated with a missense DCLRE1C variant in a later genetic analysis, and the association was replicated in an independent cohort. An earlier analysis of around 600 of the donors showed that most TCR beta V segments appeared in productive rearrangements either about 90% or about 30% of the time, which broadly matched IMGT annotations. According to a later analysis, parvovirus B19, influenza, CMV and Epstein-Barr virus appeared linked to several top co-occurrence clusters. In a later analysis, HLA-associated TCR beta chains were found to be more clonally expanded and to have lower generation probabilities than equally common non-associated chains. In vitro tests confirmed that a few of the cytomegalovirus-associated TCR beta chains recognize cytomegalovirus antigens. At a false discovery rate of 0.05, a later analysis linked 16,000 or so TCR beta sequences to specific HLA alleles. Roughly uniform sequencing depth across donors was assumed in presence/absence analyses, although this assumption may not hold. A cluster of highly shared sequence variants was judged likely to represent a technical artifact of the sequencing pipeline. The study gave a list of roughly 150 TCR beta chains associated with cytomegalovirus. Across donors, most TCR sequences were observed very rarely, whereas some public TCRs were present in many individuals. A further reported finding was that TCR beta sequences accurately predicted the HLA-A and HLA-B alleles for most subjects in the first cohort. In a later analysis, TCR association rates were found to vary across HLA loci, with the most associated TCRs seen for DRB1 alleles and the fewest for HLA-C alleles. Because HLA typing was missing for some donors at each locus, association tests included only the typed subset. Linkage disequilibrium might explain the correlated functional status among segregating V segments, but an unknown experimental factor could not be excluded. The cohort was sequenced for TCR beta chains only, and without alpha or paired-chain data the features that could be detected were limited. According to a later analysis, most CMV-associated TCR beta chains appeared to be HLA-restricted, and the HLA associations seemed to be driven largely by CMV exposure.

As for this clone: It has no known antigen specificity.

The CDR3 contains 16 residues, cysteine and phenylalanine counted. Only the CDR3 DNA stays, 48 bases, in frame from base 1. Libraries were made using the immunoSEQ multiplex PCR assay. For the multiplex PCR, a mixture combining 60 forward primers for TCR Vbeta segments and 13 reverse primers for TCR Jbeta segments was used. The CDR3 region of rearranged TCR beta genes was amplified from genomic DNA with a multiplex PCR assay. The amplified TCR beta libraries were sequenced on the Illumina HiSeq System as 87-base-pair reads. Per the original workflow: In a later analysis, tens of millions of unique TCR beta chains were counted across the 500 to 700 repertoires, and approximately 9.9 million of these chains were shared by at least two donors. Raw reads were error-corrected and collapsed into unique sequences by a nearest-neighbor algorithm in which closely related sequences were merged to remove PCR and sequencing errors. To assign V, D and J gene segments, CDR3 sequences were aligned to IMGT reference sequences. Each retained sequence needed at least a six-nucleotide match to both a V gene segment and a J gene segment. Rearrangements were called productive when the CDR3 lacked stop codons and stayed in frame with V and J; all others were non-productive. CDR3 was defined by IMGT convention, running from the second conserved V-encoded cysteine to the conserved J-encoded phenylalanine. The earlier analysis of 587 of the donors excluded sequences that lacked an unambiguous match to a single V gene segment. An earlier analysis of a few hundred of the donors called V segments functional above 56.7% productive rearrangements and segregating when the between-donor standard deviation exceeded 5%. A statistical classification framework was built for diagnosing cytomegalovirus status from the catalog of TCR beta chain sequences. In a later analysis, V and J genes were assigned by comparing TCR nucleotide sequences against IMGT/GENE-DB human TR gene sequences. The TCRdist pipeline was used in a later analysis to assign CDR3 sequences and most-parsimonious VDJ recombination scenarios. In a later analysis, each TCR beta chain was defined by its CDR3 amino acid sequence together with its V-gene family, and reads without a unique V-gene family were excluded. In a later analysis, 450 to 600 highly shared, low-generation-probability nucleotide sequences were removed to address suspected cross-contamination and a sequencing artifact. A later analysis calculated a clonal expansion index for each public chain from normalized within-repertoire ranks of inferred template counts. In a later analysis, generation probabilities were computed with a VDJ recombination model fitted to out-of-frame rearrangements, and the resulting probabilities were checked against IGoR. Hypergeometric tests were used in a later analysis to score TCR-TCR, TCR-HLA and TCR-CMV co-occurrence, with a repertoire-size bias correction applied to the TCR pairs. To estimate false discovery rates, a later analysis permuted the HLA or CMV assignments 20 times. A later analysis grouped co-occurring TCRs with DBSCAN, adding TCRdist sequence similarity when clustering within HLA-allele-positive subsets. Co-occurrence clustering excluded repertoires with fewer than 30,000 or more than 120,000 public chains, plus five with anomalous nucleotide sharing. TCRdb holds this immuneACCESS table with in-frame rearrangements only. Some clones are missing; in checked studies, unresolved V genes explain under half, and the rest has no known cause. That table furnishes V, J and clone size, whereas the DNA furnished D and trimming. The sample's table lists a count of some 200,000 clones. The ten most abundant clones make up roughly 1.2% of the sample.

The cohort was made up of 500 to 800 healthy bone marrow donors. At the time of sampling, every cohort member was nominally healthy, though immune exposures that went unrecorded were likely present. The donor was CMV seropositive and belonged to the group of over 250 seropositive cohort members. Every donor gave a peripheral blood sample, and the peripheral blood mononuclear cells from that sample were used for TCR beta sequencing. The Qiagen DNeasy Blood Extraction Kit was used to extract genomic DNA from the blood cell samples. Source material: PBMCs. This chain is built from TRBV21-1 and TRBJ2-5; TRBD2, as called in the table, went unchecked against the DNA. TRBV21-1 is a listed pseudogene. The sequence was collected from a girl aged 2-10 years in good health and CMV-seropositive. The CDR3 amino acid sequence is: CASSYRSREGQETQYF. DNA sequence: TGTGCCAGCAGCTATCGTAGCCGGGAGGGCCAAGAGACCCAGTACTTC.